This T cell receptor (beta chain) is drawn from a study of T-cell reconstitution after alpha-beta-depleted transplantation in children. Unique molecular identifiers were used to barcode this TCRbeta library. Using its own MiXCR run on the PCR reads, TCRdb lists one record per CDR3 protein. This repertoire shows hundreds of thousands of distinct CDR3 sequences, 12% found once; its top ten account for approximately 5.4%. Germline V lookup: CDR1 SEHNR, CDR2 FQNEAQ (reference sequence). The CDR3 contains 15 residues. V gave up 1 base and J gave up 4 bases; unmatched junction bases: 6. The TCR comes from a human donor who donated a stem cell graft to a child with combined immunodeficiency. Sample: PBMCs from the stem cell graft donor, taken from the stem cell graft. V is TRBV7-9 and J is TRBJ1-1; 7 bases are a match to TRBD1. CDR3 nucleotides: TGTGCCAGCAGCTTAGAGTACAGGGGAGGCACTGAAGCTTTCTTT. Protein product: CASSLEYRGGTEAFF. Supplemented by reference TRBV7-9 and TRBJ1-1, the full variable domain reads DTGVSQNPRHKITKRGQNVTFRCDPISEHNRLYWYRQTLGQGPEFLTYFQNEAQLEKSRLLSDRFSAERPKGSFSTLEIQRTEQGDSAMYLCASSLEYRGGTEAFFGQGTRLTVV.